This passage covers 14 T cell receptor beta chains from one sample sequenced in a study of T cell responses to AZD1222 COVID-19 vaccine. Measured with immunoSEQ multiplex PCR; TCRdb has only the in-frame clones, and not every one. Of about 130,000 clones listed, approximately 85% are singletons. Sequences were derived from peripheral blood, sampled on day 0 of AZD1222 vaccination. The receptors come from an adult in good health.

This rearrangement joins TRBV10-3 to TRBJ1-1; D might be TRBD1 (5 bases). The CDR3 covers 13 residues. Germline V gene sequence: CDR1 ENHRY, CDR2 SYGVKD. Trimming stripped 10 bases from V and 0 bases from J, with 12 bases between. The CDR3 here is CATGTEMNTEAFF. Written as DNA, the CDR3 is TGTGCCACCGGGACCGAAATGAACACTGAAGCTTTCTTT.

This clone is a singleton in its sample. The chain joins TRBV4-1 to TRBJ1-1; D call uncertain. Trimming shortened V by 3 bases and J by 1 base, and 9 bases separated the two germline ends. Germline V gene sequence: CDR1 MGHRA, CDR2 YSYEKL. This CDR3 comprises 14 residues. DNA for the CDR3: TGCGCCAGCAGCCAGGGAATGAGGAACACTGAAGCTTTCTTT. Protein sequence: CASSQGMRNTEAFF.

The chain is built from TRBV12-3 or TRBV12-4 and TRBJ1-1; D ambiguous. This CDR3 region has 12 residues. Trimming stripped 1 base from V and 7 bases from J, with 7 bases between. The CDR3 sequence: CASSLDGSEAFF. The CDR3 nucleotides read TGTGCCAGCAGTTTAGACGGTAGTGAAGCTTTCTTT.

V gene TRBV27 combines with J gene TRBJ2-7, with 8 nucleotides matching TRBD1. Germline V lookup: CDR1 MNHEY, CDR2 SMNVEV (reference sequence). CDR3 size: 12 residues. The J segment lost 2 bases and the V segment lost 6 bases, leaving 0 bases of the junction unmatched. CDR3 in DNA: TGTGCCAGCAGGACAGGGGCCTACGAGCAGTACTTC. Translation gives CASRTGAYEQYF.

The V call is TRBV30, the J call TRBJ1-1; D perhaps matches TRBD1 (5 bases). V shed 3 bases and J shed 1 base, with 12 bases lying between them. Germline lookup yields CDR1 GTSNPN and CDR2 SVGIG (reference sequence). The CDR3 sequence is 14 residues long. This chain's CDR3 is CAWRLHGTNTEAFF. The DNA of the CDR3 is TGTGCCTGGAGACTCCACGGGACGAACACTGAAGCTTTCTTT.

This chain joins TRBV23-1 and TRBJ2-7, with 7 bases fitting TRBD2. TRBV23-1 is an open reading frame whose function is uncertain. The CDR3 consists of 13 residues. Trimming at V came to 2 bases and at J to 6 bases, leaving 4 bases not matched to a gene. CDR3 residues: CASSQRTRPEQYF. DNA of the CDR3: TGCGCCAGCAGTCAACGGACTAGACCCGAGCAGTACTTC.

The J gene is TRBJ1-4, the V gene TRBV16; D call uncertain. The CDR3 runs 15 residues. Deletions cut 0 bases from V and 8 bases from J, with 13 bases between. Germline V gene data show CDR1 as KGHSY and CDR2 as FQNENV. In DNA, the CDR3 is TGTGCCAGCAGCCAATCAGGACCTAGTCGGGAAAAACTGTTTTTT. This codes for CASSQSGPSREKLFF.

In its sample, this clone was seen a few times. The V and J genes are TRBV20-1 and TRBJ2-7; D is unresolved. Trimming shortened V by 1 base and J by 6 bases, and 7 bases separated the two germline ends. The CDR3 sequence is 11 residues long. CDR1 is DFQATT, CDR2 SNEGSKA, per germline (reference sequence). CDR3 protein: CSARGPVEQYF. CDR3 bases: TGCAGTGCTAGAGGGCCTGTCGAGCAGTACTTC.

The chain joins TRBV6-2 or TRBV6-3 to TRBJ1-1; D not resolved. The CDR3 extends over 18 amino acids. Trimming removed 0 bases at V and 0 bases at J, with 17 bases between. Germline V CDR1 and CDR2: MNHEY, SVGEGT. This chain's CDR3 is CASSYSQSRPTMNTEAFF. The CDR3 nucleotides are TGTGCCAGCAGTTACTCCCAAAGCCGGCCCACCATGAACACTGAAGCTTTCTTT.

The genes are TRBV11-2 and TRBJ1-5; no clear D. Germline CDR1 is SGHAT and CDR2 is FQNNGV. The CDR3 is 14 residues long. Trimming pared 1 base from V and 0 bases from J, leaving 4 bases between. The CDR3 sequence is CASSLGYSNQPQHF. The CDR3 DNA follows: TGTGCCAGCAGCTTAGGGTATAGCAATCAGCCCCAGCATTTT.

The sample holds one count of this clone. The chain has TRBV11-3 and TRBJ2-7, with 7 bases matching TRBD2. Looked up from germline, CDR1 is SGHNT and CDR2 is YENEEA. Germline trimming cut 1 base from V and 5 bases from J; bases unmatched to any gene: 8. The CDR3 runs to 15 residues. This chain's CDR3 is CASSLGSGRGDEQYF. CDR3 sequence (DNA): TGTGCCAGCAGCTTAGGGTCAGGGAGGGGAGACGAGCAGTACTTC.

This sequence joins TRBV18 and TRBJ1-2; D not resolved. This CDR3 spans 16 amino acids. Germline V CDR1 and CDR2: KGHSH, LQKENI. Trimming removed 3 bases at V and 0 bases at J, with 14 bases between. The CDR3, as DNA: TGTGCCAGCTCACCGCGAGAGAAAGTCTCTAACTATGGCTACACCTTC. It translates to CASSPREKVSNYGYTF.

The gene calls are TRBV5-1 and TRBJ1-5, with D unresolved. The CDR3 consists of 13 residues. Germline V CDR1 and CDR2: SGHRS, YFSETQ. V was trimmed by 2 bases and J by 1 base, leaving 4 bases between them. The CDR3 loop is CASSFDSNQPQHF. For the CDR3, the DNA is TGCGCCAGCAGCTTTGACAGCAATCAGCCCCAGCATTTT.

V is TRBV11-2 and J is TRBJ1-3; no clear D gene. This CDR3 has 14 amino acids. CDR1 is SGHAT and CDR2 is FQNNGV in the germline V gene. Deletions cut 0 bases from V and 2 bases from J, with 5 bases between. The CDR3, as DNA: TGTGCCAGCAGCTTAGACAGGACTGGAAACACCATATATTTT. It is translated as CASSLDRTGNTIYF.